The clone carrying this T cell receptor beta chain was counted a few times. The sample originates from a study of blood T cell repertoires in COVID-19. Background on the study: COVID-19 samples from acute and convalescent phases originated in the United States, Italy and Spain. T cells, B-cell-depleted T cells, or PBMCs provided the cDNA or gDNA that served as material.

This CDR3 is built from 16 residues. CDR1 and CDR2 (germline): MNHEY, SMNVEV (reference sequence). With 6 bases clipped from V and 4 bases from J, the junction kept 11 bases outside the gene matches. Authors' processing steps: Amplification of reference gene primers was used by the study to estimate nucleated cell counts. Libraries were prepared by immunoSEQ multiplex PCR; TCRdb keeps only in-frame clonotypes and omits some of them. V and J calls and clone size come straight from that table; D and trimming were deduced from the DNA. This sample has some 250,000 clones, with about 90% found just once.

Material: peripheral blood. The source is a woman younger than 45 who had recovered from COVID-19. The V call is TRBV27, the J call TRBJ2-1; TRBD1 agrees at 8 bases. The CDR3 bases are TGTGCCAGCAGCCCACTTGGGGACAGGTCTTACAATGAGCAGTTCTTC. Amino acids: CASSPLGDRSYNEQFF.